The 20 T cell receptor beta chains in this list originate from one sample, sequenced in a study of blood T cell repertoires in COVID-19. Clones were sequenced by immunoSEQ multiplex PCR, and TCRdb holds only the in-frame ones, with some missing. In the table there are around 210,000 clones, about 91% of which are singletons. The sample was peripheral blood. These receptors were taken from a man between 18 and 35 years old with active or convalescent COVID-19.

The CDR3 DNA reads as TGTGCCAGCAGCTTGGCCAGGGTGAACACTGAAGCTTTCTTT. Translated: CASSLARVNTEAFF. This rearrangement joins TRBV5-4 to TRBJ1-1; a possible D gene is TRBD1 (5 bases). The CDR3 extends over 14 amino acids. The V end lost 0 bases, the J end lost 0 bases, and 6 bases lay between the germline ends. CDR1 and CDR2 (germline): SGHNT, YYREEE (reference sequence).

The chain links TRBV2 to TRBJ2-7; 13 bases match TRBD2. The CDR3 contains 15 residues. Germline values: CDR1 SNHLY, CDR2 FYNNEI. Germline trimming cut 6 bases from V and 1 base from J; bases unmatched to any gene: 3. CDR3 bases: TGTGCCAGCAGACAGACTAGCGGGAGGTCCTACGAGCAGTACTTC. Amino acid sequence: CASRQTSGRSYEQYF.

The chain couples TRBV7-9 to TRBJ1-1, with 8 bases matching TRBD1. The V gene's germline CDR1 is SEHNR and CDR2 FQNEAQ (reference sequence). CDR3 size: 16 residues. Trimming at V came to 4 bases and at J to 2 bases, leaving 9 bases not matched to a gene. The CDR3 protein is CASSSGPGGPNTEAFF. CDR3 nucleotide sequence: TGTGCCAGCAGCTCAGGGCCAGGGGGCCCCAACACTGAAGCTTTCTTT.

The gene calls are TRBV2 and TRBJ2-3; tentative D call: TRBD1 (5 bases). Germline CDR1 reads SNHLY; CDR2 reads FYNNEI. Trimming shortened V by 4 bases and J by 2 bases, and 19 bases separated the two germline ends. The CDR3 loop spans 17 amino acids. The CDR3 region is CASSVNPGWVDTDTQYF. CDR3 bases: TGTGCCAGCAGTGTGAACCCAGGGTGGGTCGACACAGATACGCAGTATTTT.

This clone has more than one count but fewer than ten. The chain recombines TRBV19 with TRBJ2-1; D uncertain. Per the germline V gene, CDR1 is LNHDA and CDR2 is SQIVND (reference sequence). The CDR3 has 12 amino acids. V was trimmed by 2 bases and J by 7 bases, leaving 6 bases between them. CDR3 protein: CASSITGNEQFF. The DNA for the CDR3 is TGTGCCAGTAGTATAACCGGGAATGAGCAGTTCTTC.

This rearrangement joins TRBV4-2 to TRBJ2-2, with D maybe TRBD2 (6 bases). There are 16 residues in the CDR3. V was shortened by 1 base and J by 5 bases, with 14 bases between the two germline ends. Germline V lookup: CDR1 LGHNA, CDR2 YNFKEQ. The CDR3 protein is CASSQVKGRGTGELFF. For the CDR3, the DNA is TGTGCCAGCAGCCAAGTAAAGGGCCGGGGGACCGGGGAGCTGTTTTTT.

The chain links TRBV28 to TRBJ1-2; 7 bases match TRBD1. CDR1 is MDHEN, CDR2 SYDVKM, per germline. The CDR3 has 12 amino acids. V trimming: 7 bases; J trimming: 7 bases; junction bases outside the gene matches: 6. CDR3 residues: CASTETGFGYTF. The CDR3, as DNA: TGTGCCAGCACCGAGACAGGGTTTGGCTACACCTTC.

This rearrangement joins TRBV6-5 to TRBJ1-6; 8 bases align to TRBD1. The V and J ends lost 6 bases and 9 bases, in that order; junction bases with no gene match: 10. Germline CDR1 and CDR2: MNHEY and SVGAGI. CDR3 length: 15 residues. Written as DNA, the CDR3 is TGTGCCAGCAGAAACGGACAGGGTTACGGTTCACCCCTCCACTTT. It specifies CASRNGQGYGSPLHF.

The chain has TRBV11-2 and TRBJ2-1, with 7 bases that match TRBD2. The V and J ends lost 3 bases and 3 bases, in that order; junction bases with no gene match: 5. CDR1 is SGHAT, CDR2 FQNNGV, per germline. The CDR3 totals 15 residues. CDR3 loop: CASSFRSGDYNEQFF. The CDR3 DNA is TGTGCCAGCAGCTTTCGGAGCGGGGACTACAATGAGCAGTTCTTC. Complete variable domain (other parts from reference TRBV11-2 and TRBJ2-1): EAGVAQSPRYKIIEKRQSVAFWCNPISGHATLYWYQQILGQGPKLLIQFQNNGVVDDSQLPKDRFSAERLKGVDSTLKIQPAKLEDSAVYLCASSFRSGDYNEQFFGPGTRLTVL.

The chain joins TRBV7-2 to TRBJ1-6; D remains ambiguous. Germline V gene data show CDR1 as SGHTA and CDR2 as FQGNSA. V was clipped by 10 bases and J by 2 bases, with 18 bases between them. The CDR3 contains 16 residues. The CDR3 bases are TGTGCCACCCGAGGTGGAAGAAATACCTATAATTCACCCCTCCACTTT. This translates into CATRGGRNTYNSPLHF.

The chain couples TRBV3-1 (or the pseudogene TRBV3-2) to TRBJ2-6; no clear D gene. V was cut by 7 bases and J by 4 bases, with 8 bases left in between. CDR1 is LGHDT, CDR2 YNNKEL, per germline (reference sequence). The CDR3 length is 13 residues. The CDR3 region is CASTSQGANVLTF. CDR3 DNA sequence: TGTGCCAGCACCTCACAGGGGGCCAACGTCCTGACTTTC.

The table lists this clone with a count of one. The CDR3 spells CASSQDKGHIDTTNEKLFF. The CDR3 DNA is TGTGCCAGCAGCCAAGACAAGGGACATATCGACACAACTAATGAAAAACTGTTTTTT. This sequence joins TRBV3-1 (or the pseudogene TRBV3-2) and TRBJ1-4; D may be TRBD1 (6 bases). CDR1 and CDR2 from the germline V gene are LGHDT and YNNKEL (reference sequence). Trimming took 0 bases from V and 0 from J, leaving 17 bases between them. The CDR3 sequence is 19 residues long.

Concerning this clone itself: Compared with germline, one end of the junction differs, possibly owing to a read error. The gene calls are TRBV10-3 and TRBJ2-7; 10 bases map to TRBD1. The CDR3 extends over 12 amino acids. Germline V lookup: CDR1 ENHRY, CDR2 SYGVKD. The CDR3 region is CAIRGTGARWIF. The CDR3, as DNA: TGTGCCATCAGGGGGACAGGGGCCCGTTGGATCTTC.

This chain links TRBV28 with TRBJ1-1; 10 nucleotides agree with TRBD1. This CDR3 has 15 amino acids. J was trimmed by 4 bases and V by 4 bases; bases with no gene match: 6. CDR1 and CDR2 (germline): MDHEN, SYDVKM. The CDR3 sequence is CASSSAGQGVTEAFF. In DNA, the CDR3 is TGTGCCAGCAGTTCAGCCGGACAGGGGGTCACTGAAGCTTTCTTT. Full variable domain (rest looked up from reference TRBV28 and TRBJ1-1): DVKVTQSSRYLVKRTGEKVFLECVQDMDHENMFWYRQDPGLGLRLIYFSYDVKMKEKGDIPEGYSVSREKKERFSLILESASTNQTSMYLCASSSAGQGVTEAFFGQGTRLTVV.

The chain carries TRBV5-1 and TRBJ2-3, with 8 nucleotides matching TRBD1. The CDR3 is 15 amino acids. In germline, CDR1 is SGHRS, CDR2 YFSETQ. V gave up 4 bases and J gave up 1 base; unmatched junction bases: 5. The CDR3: CASSPLDRGTDTQYF. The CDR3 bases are TGCGCCAGCAGCCCCCTGGACAGGGGCACAGATACGCAGTATTTT.

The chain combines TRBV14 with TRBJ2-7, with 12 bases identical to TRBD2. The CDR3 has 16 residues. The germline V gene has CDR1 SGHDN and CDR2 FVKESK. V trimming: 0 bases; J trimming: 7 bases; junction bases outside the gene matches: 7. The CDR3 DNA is TGTGCCAGCAGCCAAGATTTGACTAGCGGGAGTATGGAGCAGTACTTC. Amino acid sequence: CASSQDLTSGSMEQYF.

CDR3 sequence reads: CASSSTNSPLHF. CDR3 in DNA: TGTGCCAGCAGCTCCACAAATTCACCCCTCCACTTT. The V call is TRBV11-2, the J call TRBJ1-6; the D is unclear. The CDR3 sequence is 12 residues long. Germline V gene data show CDR1 as SGHAT and CDR2 as FQNNGV. The V end lost 4 bases, the J end lost 7 bases, and 5 bases lay between the germline ends.

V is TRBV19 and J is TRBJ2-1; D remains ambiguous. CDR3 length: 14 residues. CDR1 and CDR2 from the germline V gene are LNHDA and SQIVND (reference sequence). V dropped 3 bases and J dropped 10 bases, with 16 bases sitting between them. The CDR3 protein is CASSINPPLGEQFF. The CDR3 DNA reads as TGTGCCAGTAGTATCAACCCCCCGCTAGGAGAGCAGTTCTTC.

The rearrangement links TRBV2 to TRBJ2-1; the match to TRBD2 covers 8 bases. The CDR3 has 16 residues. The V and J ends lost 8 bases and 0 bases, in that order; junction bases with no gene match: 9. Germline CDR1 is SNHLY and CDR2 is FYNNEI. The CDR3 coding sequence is TGTGCCAGCCGTCGGGATAGCGGGAACTCCTACAATGAGCAGTTCTTC. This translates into CASRRDSGNSYNEQFF.

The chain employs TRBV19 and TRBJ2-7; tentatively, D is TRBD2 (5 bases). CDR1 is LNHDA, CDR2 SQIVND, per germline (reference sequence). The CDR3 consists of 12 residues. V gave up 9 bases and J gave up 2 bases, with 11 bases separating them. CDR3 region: CASGPGTYEQYF. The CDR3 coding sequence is TGTGCCAGCGGGCCGGGGACCTACGAGCAGTACTTC.